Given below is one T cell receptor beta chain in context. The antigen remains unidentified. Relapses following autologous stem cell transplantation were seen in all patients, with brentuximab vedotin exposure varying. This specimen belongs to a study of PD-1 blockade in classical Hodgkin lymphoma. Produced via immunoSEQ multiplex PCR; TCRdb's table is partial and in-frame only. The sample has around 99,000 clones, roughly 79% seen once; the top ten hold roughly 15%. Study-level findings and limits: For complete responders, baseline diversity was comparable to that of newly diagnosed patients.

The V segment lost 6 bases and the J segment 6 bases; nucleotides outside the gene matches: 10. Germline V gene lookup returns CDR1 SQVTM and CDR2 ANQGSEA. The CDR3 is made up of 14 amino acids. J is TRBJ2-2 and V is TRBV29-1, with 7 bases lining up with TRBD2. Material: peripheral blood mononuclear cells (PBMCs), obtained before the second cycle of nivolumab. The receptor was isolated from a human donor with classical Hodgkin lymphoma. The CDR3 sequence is CSVREAAGPGELFF. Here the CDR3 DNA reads TGCAGCGTCCGGGAGGCCGCGGGTCCCGGGGAGCTGTTTTTT.